This T cell receptor beta chain was captured in a study of blood T cell repertoires in COVID-19. Study-wide context: COVID-19 samples from acute and convalescent phases originated in the United States, Italy and Spain. PBMCs, B-cell-depleted T cells, or T cells provided the cDNA or gDNA that made up the material.

The CDR3 loop spans 14 amino acids. The germline V gene has CDR1 SQVTM and CDR2 ANQGSEA. J gave up 6 bases and V 4 bases, and 7 bases lay outside the gene matches. The authors' processing: Estimation of nucleated cell counts was performed using reference gene primer amplification. Assay: immunoSEQ multiplex PCR; the TCRdb copy retains only in-frame clones and omits some. V, J and clone size were drawn from that table, and D and trimming were deduced from the DNA. The repertoire includes around 130,000 clones, about four fifths of them detected once, and about 1.3% sits in the top ten. The rearrangement uses TRBV29-1 and TRBJ2-1; TRBD1 matches at 9 bases. Sequences were obtained from peripheral blood. This sequence originates from a man aged 60 to 75 with acute or convalescent COVID-19. The CDR3 sequence is CSVAPGTGINEQFF. For the CDR3, the DNA is TGCAGCGTTGCCCCCGGGACAGGGATCAATGAGCAGTTCTTC.